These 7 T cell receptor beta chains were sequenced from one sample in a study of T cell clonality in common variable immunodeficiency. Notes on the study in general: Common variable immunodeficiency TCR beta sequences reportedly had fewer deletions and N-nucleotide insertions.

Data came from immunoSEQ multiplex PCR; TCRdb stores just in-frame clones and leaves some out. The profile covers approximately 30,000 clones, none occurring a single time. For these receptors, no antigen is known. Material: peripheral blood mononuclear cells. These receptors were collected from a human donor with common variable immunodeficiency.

The chain's CDR3 is CASSLQIQLEQYF. Incomplete CDR3 DNA: TGTGCCAGCAGCTTACAAATTCAACTCGAG. V usage is TRBV13 and J usage is TRBJ2-7; no reliable D call. The read halts 3 residues ahead of the CDR3 end, with the missing end drawn from the germline J gene. Germline V gives CDR1 PRHDT, CDR2 FYEKMQ (reference sequence). The CDR3 covers 13 residues. With 2 bases removed from V and 6 bases from J, the gap between germline ends came to 11 bases.

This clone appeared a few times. The covered CDR3 bases are TGCGCCAGCAGCTATGGTGACTTGGAAGGCACAGATACG. It is translated as CASSYGDLEGTDT. From start to end, the CDR3 is CASSYGDLEGTDTQYF. The V call is TRBV5-1, the J call TRBJ2-3; D unresolved. The DNA ends 3 residues before the CDR3 does, and the rest of the CDR3 is filled in from the germline J gene. CDR1 and CDR2 (germline): SGHRS, YFSETQ. V lost 3 bases and J lost 1, with 15 bases in between. The CDR3 is made up of 16 amino acids.

CDR3 bases read: TGCGCCAGCAGCCATCGGACTAGCAAAACCTACGAG. As protein: CASSHRTSKTYE. The complete CDR3 protein is CASSHRTSKTYEQYF. J is TRBJ2-7 and V is TRBV5-1; 8 nucleotides agree with TRBD2. The read gets to within 3 residues of the CDR3 end, and the germline J gene fills in the rest. This CDR3 region has 15 residues. V was clipped by 4 bases and J by 2 bases; unmatched bases: 8. The germline V gene has CDR1 SGHRS and CDR2 YFSETQ.

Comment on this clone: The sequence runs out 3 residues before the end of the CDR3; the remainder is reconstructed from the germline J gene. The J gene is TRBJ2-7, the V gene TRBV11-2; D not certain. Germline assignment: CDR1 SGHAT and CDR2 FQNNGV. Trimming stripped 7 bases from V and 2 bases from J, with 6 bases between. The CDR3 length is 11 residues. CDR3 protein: CASTPAYEQYF. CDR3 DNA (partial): TGTGCCAGCACCCCGGCCTACGAG.

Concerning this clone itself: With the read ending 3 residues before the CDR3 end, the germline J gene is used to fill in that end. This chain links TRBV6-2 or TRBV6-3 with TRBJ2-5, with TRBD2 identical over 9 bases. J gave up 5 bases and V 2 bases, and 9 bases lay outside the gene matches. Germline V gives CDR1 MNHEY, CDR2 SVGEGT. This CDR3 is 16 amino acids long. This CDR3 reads CASSYGRAGGIETQYF. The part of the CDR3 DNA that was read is TGTGCCAGCAGTTACGGGCGAGCGGGGGGAATCGAGACC.

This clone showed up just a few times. CDR3 sequence reads: CASTQQGTGNTIYF. The sequenced CDR3 bases are TGTGCCAGCACCCAACAGGGAACTGGAAACACC. The V gene is TRBV7-6, the J gene TRBJ1-3; D is perhaps TRBD1 (6 bases). The read terminates 3 residues ahead of where the CDR3 ends, so the germline J gene completes it. The CDR3 length is 14 residues. From germline, CDR1 is SGHVS and CDR2 FNYEAQ. Between the trimmed V and J ends, which lost 7 bases and 2 bases, there was a span of 12 bases.

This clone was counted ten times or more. Incomplete CDR3 DNA: TGTGCCAGCAGCTCTAAATGGTCGGGA. Translation: CASSSKWSG. The full CDR3 protein reads CASSSKWSGAFF. The J gene is TRBJ1-1, the V gene TRBV7-2; D call uncertain. The CDR3 extends 3 residues past the end of the read, so its final part is completed from the germline J gene. The germline V gene has CDR1 SGHTA and CDR2 FQGNSA. This CDR3 has 12 residues.